This TCR beta chain is drawn from a study of CD8 T cells in Susac syndrome (dated by TCRdb to 2018 to 2020). Turning to the overall study: The study used repertoire sequencing to test whether antigen drove CD8+ T cell activation and differentiation in Susac syndrome. Clonality of the CD8+ T cell repertoire was compared between roughly eleven healthy donors, around 14 Susac syndrome patients and under 19 multiple sclerosis patients. Broader findings and caveats from the paper: The number of individuals in the TCR sequencing and HLA analysis was acknowledged as relatively small.

High-throughput TCR beta sequencing profiled peripheral blood CD8+ and CD4+ T cells from healthy donors, Susac syndrome patients and multiple sclerosis patients. The healthy donors served as controls matched for age and sex. Bulk CD8+ and CD4+ T cells were purified by magnetic negative isolation, whereas CD8+ TEMRA cells were enriched by FACS. Blood was drawn into EDTA tubes, processed within 24 hours, and PBMCs were isolated by density gradient centrifugation. PBMCs intended for TCR sequencing were cryopreserved in liquid nitrogen and thawed later in a water bath at 37 degrees C. The sorted or isolated CD4+, CD8+ and CD8+ TEMRA cells had a purity of 90% or higher. RNA was extracted using the RNeasy kit, and roughly 0.5 to 1 ug of the RNA was reverse transcribed with random hexamers. The immunoSEQ multiplex PCR assay, which covers 54 Vbeta and 13 Jbeta segments, was used to amplify TCR beta CDR3 regions. Bias from PCR amplification was corrected by using a synthetic template baseline for primer optimization and for computational correction. In the source study's methods: Reads were assigned to V, D and J genes according to IMGT and analyzed in immunoSEQ Analyzer, with only productive sequences retained. Clonality was computed as one minus Shannon entropy normalized by log2 of the number of productive unique sequences. For each patient and control, public and private clones were evaluated within the 100 most prevalent clones. A clone was defined as Susac-specific if it was absent from the healthy and MS cohorts, from about 1,100 published viral clones and from other ImmuneACCESS disease sequences. The public sequencing data were trimmed at Q25 with fastp and processed into clonotypes with MiXCR by TCRdb, which kept only in-frame beta chains. Rows merge per CDR3 protein into single entries with the most common DNA and genes. These V and J calls derive from TCRdb rather than the authors' analysis. The sample table records roughly 80,000 distinct CDR3 sequences; approximately 94% of these occur just once. Of the sample, 0.25% to 0.3% falls within the top ten clones.

As encoded in the germline V gene (reference sequence), CDR1 is DFQATT while CDR2 is SNEGSKA. From the cysteine up to the phenylalanine, the CDR3 has a length of 11 residues. Only the CDR3 portion is preserved as DNA: 33 bases, with reading frame beginning at the first base. V drops 3 bases and J drops 4 bases, leaving 7 bases in between. This clonotype was seen a handful of times. This clone's antigen is unknown. No clone much larger than this one lies a single base away; base qualities are absent. What was sequenced was CD8+ T cells from PBMCs. The TCR comes from a human donor in good health. The receptor chain draws on TRBV20-1 and TRBJ2-7; the D gene is perhaps TRBD2, on 6 matching bases. In nucleotide form, the sequence is TGCAGTGCTAGGGCGGGGTACGAGCAGTACTTC. It translates to CSARAGYEQYF.